This TCR beta chain came from a study of shared clonotypes between healthy human individuals. Study context: A donor's plate count was three for CD4 naive and three for CD4 memory; CD8 naive had two and CD8 memory one.

Naive-designated CD8 cells lacked CD45RO, were positively enriched for CCR7, and omitted terminally differentiated effector memory CD45RA+ cells. V trimming: 3 bases; J trimming: 5 bases; junction bases outside the gene matches: 6. Germline CDR1 SGDLS, CDR2 YYNGEE. The CDR3 consists of 14 residues. Study-wide findings and caveats: It was anticipated that sequencing depth would influence how many clonotypes donors shared. Approximately 4.5% was the fraction of naive CD4 clonotypes found shared across a handful of donors. Non-shared clonotypes had lower generation probabilities than those shared by all four donors.

Assay used: immunoSEQ multiplex PCR; TCRdb lists only in-frame clones, some missing. The table includes 1.5 million to 2.5 million clones, 85% to 95% detected once. To note about this clone: Its antigen is undetermined.

The origin of this receptor is a man aged 18 to 35 in good health. This sequence joins TRBV9 and TRBJ1-1; 8 bases line up with TRBD1. Sequencing was performed on naive CD8+ T cells sorted from blood. The CDR3 sequence is CASSEGGTGTEAFF. In nucleotides, the CDR3 is TGTGCCAGCAGCGAGGGGGGGACAGGAACTGAAGCTTTCTTT.